These T cell receptor beta chains were read from a single sample in a study of blood T cell repertoires in COVID-19. TCRdb keeps only in-frame clones here, not all; method: immunoSEQ multiplex PCR. Of about 80,000 clones listed, around 78% are singletons. Sequencing input: peripheral blood. These receptors were taken from a human donor in a cohort sampled during active COVID-19. CDR3s include the opening cysteine and the closing phenylalanine or tryptophan. The D gene is left open where the match is weak. For some rows the clone size is stated as once, few or many, or as a class when expanded; others skip it.

j_call clone_size v_call d_call cdr3_aa cdr3_nt
TRBJ2-6 few TRBV6-1 . CASSEAAGDGANVLTF TGTGCCAGCAGTGAAGCGGCAGGGGACGGGGCCAACGTCCTGACTTTC
TRBJ2-6 . TRBV2 TRBD1 CASSRDREYSGANVLTF TGTGCCAGCAGTAGAGACAGGGAGTATTCTGGGGCCAACGTCCTGACTTTC
TRBJ1-1 . TRBV30 . CAWSARRRVSTEAFF TGTGCCTGGAGTGCAAGGCGGCGGGTGAGCACTGAAGCTTTCTTT
TRBJ2-3 many TRBV20-1 TRBD2 CSARERGSQYF TGCAGTGCTAGAGAGCGGGGGTCGCAGTATTTT
TRBJ1-3 . TRBV11-3 . CASSLREGRTGNTIYF TGTGCCAGCAGCTTACGCGAGGGTAGGACTGGAAACACCATATATTTT
TRBJ2-1 . TRBV9 TRBD2 CASSVPRTSGGSYNEQFF TGTGCCAGCAGCGTACCCAGGACTAGCGGGGGGTCCTACAATGAGCAGTTCTTC
TRBJ2-7 . TRBV4-1 TRBD1 CASSQEPGQGPYEQYF TGCGCCAGCAGCCAAGAACCGGGACAGGGACCCTACGAGCAGTACTTC
TRBJ1-4 . TRBV28 TRBD1 CASSFGQGVTNEKLFF TGTGCCAGCAGTTTCGGGCAGGGGGTAACTAATGAAAAACTGTTTTTT
TRBJ2-7 . TRBV6-5 . CASTTWESYEQYF TGTGCCAGCACCACGTGGGAGTCCTACGAGCAGTACTTC
TRBJ2-5 . TRBV13 TRBD2 CASSLRTSGGPGETQYF TGTGCCAGCAGCCTAAGGACTAGCGGGGGGCCCGGAGAGACCCAGTACTTC
TRBJ1-2 few TRBV6-6 . CASSLEGGYTF TGTGCCAGCAGCCTAGAGGGTGGCTACACCTTC
TRBJ2-7 . TRBV7-9 . CASSLSSYVYEQYF TGTGCCAGCAGCTTATCGTCTTATGTCTACGAGCAGTACTTC
TRBJ1-1 once TRBV28 . CASSFTGFGVGTEAFF TGTGCCAGCAGTTTTACAGGTTTCGGTGTTGGGACTGAAGCTTTCTTT
TRBJ2-5 . TRBV9 TRBD2 CASSVGAGGGETQYF TGTGCCAGCAGCGTAGGAGCGGGGGGAGGGGAGACCCAGTACTTC
TRBJ1-2 . TRBV2 . CASSEGAGDVYGYTF TGTGCCAGCAGTGAAGGGGCAGGGGATGTCTATGGCTACACCTTC
TRBJ1-1 large TRBV28 TRBD1 CASSHRGQIEAFF TGTGCCAGCAGTCACAGGGGGCAAATTGAAGCTTTCTTT
TRBJ2-1 . TRBV15 . CATSVGQIYNEQFF TGTGCCACCAGCGTGGGACAAATATACAATGAGCAGTTCTTC
TRBJ1-1 . TRBV27 . CASSLNSWNTEAFF TGTGCCAGCAGTTTAAACAGTTGGAACACTGAAGCTTTCTTT
TRBJ2-3 many TRBV6-5 . CASGVADSTDTQYF TGTGCCAGCGGGGTAGCGGATAGCACAGATACGCAGTATTTT
TRBJ1-5 few TRBV28 TRBD1 CASSLLDRGTNQPQHF TGTGCCAGCAGTTTACTAGACAGGGGAACCAATCAGCCCCAGCATTTT
TRBJ2-7 many TRBV2 . CASSEGLTYEQYF TGTGCCAGCAGTGAAGGACTAACCTACGAGCAGTACTTC
TRBJ1-1 . TRBV10-3 . CAISDPWEGYTEAFF TGTGCCATCAGCGACCCTTGGGAGGGGTACACTGAAGCTTTCTTT
TRBJ2-1 many TRBV25-1 . CASSDGTQYNEQFF TGTGCCAGCAGTGACGGGACTCAATACAATGAGCAGTTCTTC
TRBJ2-1 few TRBV6-5 . CASSYSIRLGTEQFF TGTGCCAGCAGTTACTCGATAAGGTTGGGCACAGAGCAGTTCTTC
TRBJ2-3 . TRBV9 . CASSAPPKRIITDTQYF TGTGCCAGCAGCGCGCCCCCAAAGCGGATCATCACAGATACGCAGTATTTT
TRBJ2-5 . TRBV15 TRBD2 CATSRETAGETQYF TGTGCCACCAGCAGAGAGACAGCGGGGGAGACCCAGTACTTC
TRBJ1-1 . TRBV4-2 . CASSQVPTAMNTEAFF TGTGCCAGCAGCCAAGTCCCTACAGCCATGAACACTGAAGCTTTCTTT
TRBJ2-6 . TRBV5-6 . CASSLASFSGANVLTF TGTGCCAGCAGCTTGGCGTCTTTCTCTGGGGCCAACGTCCTGACTTTC
TRBJ1-1 . TRBV10-3 . CAIQTPGTPNTEAFF TGTGCCATCCAAACACCCGGGACACCGAACACTGAAGCTTTCTTT
TRBJ2-7 once TRBV19 . CASSIKGNSLYEQYF TGTGCCAGTAGTATAAAGGGGAATTCTTTGTACGAGCAGTACTTC
TRBJ2-1 . TRBV29-1 TRBD2 CSVSSGLWYNEQFF TGCAGCGTCTCTAGCGGACTGTGGTACAATGAGCAGTTCTTC
TRBJ1-5 . TRBV6-2/TRBV6-3 . CASSWTVQGFGSNQPQHF TGTGCCAGCAGTTGGACCGTACAGGGCTTCGGCAGCAATCAGCCCCAGCATTTT
TRBJ1-5 . TRBV30 TRBD1 CAWATGGSSNQPQHF TGTGCCTGGGCTACAGGGGGCTCTAGCAATCAGCCCCAGCATTTT
TRBJ2-1 once TRBV28 . CASSQGSSYNEQFF TGTGCCAGCAGCCAGGGAAGCTCCTACAATGAGCAGTTCTTC
TRBJ2-1 . TRBV7-2 TRBD2 CASSLVAGVFNEQFF TGTGCCAGCAGCTTAGTAGCGGGAGTCTTTAATGAGCAGTTCTTC
TRBJ2-7 . TRBV9 . CASSVDSGSTYEQYF TGTGCCAGCAGCGTAGATTCAGGGTCTACCTACGAGCAGTACTTC
TRBJ2-1 . TRBV4-1 TRBD2 CASSPGTSEGNEQFF TGCGCCAGCAGCCCCGGGACTAGCGAAGGCAATGAGCAGTTCTTC
TRBJ2-4 . TRBV27 . CASSPLSSQGNIQYF TGTGCCAGCAGTCCCCTATCCAGCCAGGGGAACATTCAGTACTTC
TRBJ1-2 many TRBV4-2 . CASSLGEASYGYTF TGTGCCAGCAGCCTGGGGGAGGCGAGCTATGGCTACACCTTC
TRBJ2-5 . TRBV5-4 TRBD1 CASRPRDRGETQYF TGTGCCAGCAGACCGCGGGACAGGGGGGAGACCCAGTACTTC
TRBJ2-1 . TRBV5-4 . CASSPDTYYNEQFF TGTGCCAGCAGCCCGGACACTTACTACAATGAGCAGTTCTTC
TRBJ2-3 few TRBV19 . CASSNTGKGPDTQYF TGTGCCAGTAGTAATACAGGGAAGGGTCCAGATACGCAGTATTTT
TRBJ2-2 . TRBV4-1 TRBD1 CASSQWDSSTGELFF TGCGCCAGCAGCCAATGGGACAGTTCCACCGGGGAGCTGTTTTTT
TRBJ2-7 . TRBV6-5 . CASTPRGFPSYEQYF TGTGCCAGCACCCCCCGAGGATTCCCCTCCTACGAGCAGTACTTC
TRBJ2-3 . TRBV11-2 TRBD2 CASSLGTAGVTDTQYF TGTGCCAGCAGCTTAGGGACTGCGGGGGTCACAGATACGCAGTATTTT
TRBJ2-1 few TRBV11-2 . CASSARSLPGSYNEQFF TGTGCCAGCAGCGCTCGATCACTCCCCGGCTCCTACAATGAGCAGTTCTTC
TRBJ2-1 . TRBV24-1 . CATSDLGSPYNEQFF TGTGCCACCAGTGATTTAGGGAGCCCATACAATGAGCAGTTCTTC
TRBJ2-1 once TRBV4-1 . CASSQDVGGLNVEQFF TGCGCCAGCAGCCAAGATGTCGGGGGTTTAAACGTTGAGCAGTTCTTC
TRBJ2-3 few TRBV4-1 . CASSPRTSSTDTQYF TGCGCCAGCAGCCCTAGGACTTCCAGCACAGATACGCAGTATTTT
TRBJ1-2 few TRBV2 . CASSETGVGGYTF TGTGCCAGCAGTGAGACGGGGGTTGGGGGCTACACCTTC
TRBJ2-3 few TRBV9 TRBD2 CASSPSGGTDTQYF TGTGCCAGCAGCCCCAGCGGGGGAACAGATACGCAGTATTTT
TRBJ1-5 . TRBV6-5 . CASSSDRRQPQHF TGTGCCAGCAGTTCGGACAGAAGGCAGCCCCAGCATTTT
TRBJ2-2 . TRBV6-5 TRBD1 CASRSQGVGELFF TGTGCCAGCAGATCCCAGGGGGTAGGGGAGCTGTTTTTT
TRBJ1-2 . TRBV19 . CASSPANYGYTF TGTGCCAGTAGTCCGGCTAACTATGGCTACACCTTC
TRBJ1-2 . TRBV5-1 TRBD1 CASSWTGQGIEGYTF TGCGCCAGCAGCTGGACGGGACAGGGAATTGAGGGCTACACCTTC
TRBJ2-7 few TRBV7-2 . CASSSAYEQYF TGTGCCAGCAGCTCAGCCTACGAGCAGTACTTC
TRBJ2-2 many TRBV5-5 . CASSLFGQTNTGELFF TGTGCCAGCAGCTTGTTCGGACAAACCAACACCGGGGAGCTGTTTTTT
TRBJ2-2 . TRBV4-3 . CASSQDRIRVTRTGELFF TGCGCCAGCAGCCAAGATCGTATTCGGGTAACGAGAACCGGGGAGCTGTTTTTT
TRBJ1-1 . TRBV19 . CASSIGTLNTEAFF TGTGCCAGTAGTATAGGCACACTGAACACTGAAGCTTTCTTT